Each of the 6 T cell receptor beta chains below was sequenced from the same sample in a study of graft-versus-host responses after intestinal transplantation. Their cognate antigens are unknown. Data came from immunoSEQ multiplex PCR; TCRdb stores just in-frame clones and leaves some out. The repertoire holds about 50,000 clones, with nearly 95% as singletons. Sequences were derived from unstimulated CD4+ T cells sorted from spleen or lymph node cells, sampled before transplant. These receptors were taken from a human donor who was the organ donor for an intestinal transplant.

The chain carries TRBV9 and TRBJ2-1; 11 bases fit TRBD2. J lost 5 bases, V lost 0 bases, and 7 bases had no gene match. The germline gives CDR1 SGDLS, CDR2 YYNGEE. This CDR3 is built from 17 residues. The DNA of the CDR3 is TGTGCCAGCAGCGTAGGCCCTAGCGGGAGGATCGACAATGAGCAGTTCTTC. It translates to CASSVGPSGRIDNEQFF. Complete variable domain (other parts from reference TRBV9 and TRBJ2-1): DSGVTQTPKHLITATGQRVTLRCSPRSGDLSVYWYQQSLDQGLQFLIQYYNGEERAKGNILERFSAQQFPDLHSELNLSSLELGDSALYFCASSVGPSGRIDNEQFFGPGTRLTVL.

Remarks on this clone: Other DNA sequences in this specimen translate into the identical CDR3. This chain connects TRBV6-5 to TRBJ2-3, with D uncertain. CDR3 length equals 16 residues. Between the trimmed V and J ends, which lost 4 bases and 0 bases, there was a span of 14 bases. Germline CDR1 MNHEY, CDR2 SVGAGI. CDR3: CASSSLGLGSTDTQYF. The CDR3 DNA reads TGTGCCAGCAGTTCCCTCGGTTTAGGGAGCACAGATACGCAGTATTTT.

The chain carries TRBV29-1 and TRBJ1-4; no reliable D call. V was pared by 3 bases and J by 8 bases, with 13 bases between. The CDR3 runs to 13 residues. The germline V gene encodes CDR1 SQVTM and CDR2 ANQGSEA. CDR3 DNA: TGCAGCGTTGACCAGGAGGGTAGCGAAAAACTGTTTTTT. It is translated as CSVDQEGSEKLFF.

V is TRBV19 and J is TRBJ1-5; the match to TRBD1 covers 9 bases. With V trimmed by 6 bases and J by 4 bases, 10 bases remained unmatched. Germline-derived CDR1 and CDR2 are LNHDA and SQIVND (reference sequence). The CDR3 is made up of 16 amino acids. The CDR3 DNA reads TGTGCCAGTAGGTCCCAACAGGGGGCAGGGAATCAGCCCCAGCATTTT. Its protein is CASRSQQGAGNQPQHF.

V and J are TRBV28 and TRBJ2-7, with TRBD1 matching over 10 bases. The CDR3 consists of 14 residues. Germline lookup yields CDR1 MDHEN and CDR2 SYDVKM. V dropped 3 bases and J dropped 4; count of bases not matched to a gene: 3. CDR3 residues: CASSFKDRGYEQYF. The CDR3 DNA reads TGTGCCAGCAGTTTCAAGGACAGGGGGTACGAGCAGTACTTC.

J is TRBJ1-2 and V is TRBV14, with D uncertain. V lost 5 bases to trimming and J lost 4 bases, with 23 bases between them. Germline-derived CDR1 and CDR2 are SGHDN and FVKESK. The CDR3 sequence is 17 residues long. Written as DNA, the CDR3 is TGTGCCAGCAGCAGGAGTCAGCAATCTGGAAAGACCTATGGCTACACCTTC. Amino acids: CASSRSQQSGKTYGYTF.